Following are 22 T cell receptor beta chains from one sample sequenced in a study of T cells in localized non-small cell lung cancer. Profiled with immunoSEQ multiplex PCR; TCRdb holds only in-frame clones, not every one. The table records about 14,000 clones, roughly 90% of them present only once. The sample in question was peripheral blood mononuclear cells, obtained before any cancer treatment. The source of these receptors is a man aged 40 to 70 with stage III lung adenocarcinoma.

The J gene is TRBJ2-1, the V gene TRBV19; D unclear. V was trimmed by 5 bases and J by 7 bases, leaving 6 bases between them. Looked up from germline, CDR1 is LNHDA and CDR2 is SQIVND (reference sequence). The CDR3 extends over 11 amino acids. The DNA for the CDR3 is TGTGCCAGTAGTGCCTGGAATGAGCAGTTCTTC. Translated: CASSAWNEQFF.

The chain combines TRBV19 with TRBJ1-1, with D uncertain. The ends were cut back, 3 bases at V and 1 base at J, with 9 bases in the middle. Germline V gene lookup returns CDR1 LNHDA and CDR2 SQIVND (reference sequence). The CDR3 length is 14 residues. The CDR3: CASSIAGKNTEAFF. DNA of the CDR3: TGTGCCAGTAGTATCGCAGGAAAGAACACTGAAGCTTTCTTT.

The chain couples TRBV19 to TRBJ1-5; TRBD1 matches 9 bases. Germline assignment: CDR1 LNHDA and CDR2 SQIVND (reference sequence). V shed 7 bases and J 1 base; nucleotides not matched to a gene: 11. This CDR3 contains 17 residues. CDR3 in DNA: TGTGCCAGTACCCAAAACAGGGGGCACTTGAGCAATCAGCCCCAGCATTTT. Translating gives CASTQNRGHLSNQPQHF.

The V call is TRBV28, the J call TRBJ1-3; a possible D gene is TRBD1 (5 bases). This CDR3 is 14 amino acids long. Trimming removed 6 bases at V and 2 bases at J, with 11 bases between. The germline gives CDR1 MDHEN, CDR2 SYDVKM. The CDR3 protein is CASRNQGAGNTIYF. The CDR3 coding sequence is TGTGCCAGCAGAAACCAGGGAGCTGGAAACACCATATATTTT.

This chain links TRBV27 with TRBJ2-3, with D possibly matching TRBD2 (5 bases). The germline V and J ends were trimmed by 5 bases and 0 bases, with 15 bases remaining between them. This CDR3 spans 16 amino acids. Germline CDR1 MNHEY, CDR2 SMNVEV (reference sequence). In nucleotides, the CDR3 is TGTGCCAGCAGTCCCCTAAAAGCGGTAAGCACAGATACGCAGTATTTT. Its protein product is CASSPLKAVSTDTQYF.

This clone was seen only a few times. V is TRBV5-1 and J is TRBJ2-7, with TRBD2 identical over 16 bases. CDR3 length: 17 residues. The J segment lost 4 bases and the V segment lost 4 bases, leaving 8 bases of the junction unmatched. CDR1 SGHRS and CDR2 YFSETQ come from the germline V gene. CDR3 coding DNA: TGCGCCAGCAGCCCGGGGACTAGCGGGAGGGCCAGGTACGAGCAGTACTTC. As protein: CASSPGTSGRARYEQYF.

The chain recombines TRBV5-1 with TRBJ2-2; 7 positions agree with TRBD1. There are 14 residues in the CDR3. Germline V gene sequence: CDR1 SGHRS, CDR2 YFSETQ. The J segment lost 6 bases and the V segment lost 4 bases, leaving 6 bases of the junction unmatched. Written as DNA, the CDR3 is TGCGCCAGCAGCCTTCCGGGACAGTCCGGGGAGCTGTTTTTT. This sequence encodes CASSLPGQSGELFF.

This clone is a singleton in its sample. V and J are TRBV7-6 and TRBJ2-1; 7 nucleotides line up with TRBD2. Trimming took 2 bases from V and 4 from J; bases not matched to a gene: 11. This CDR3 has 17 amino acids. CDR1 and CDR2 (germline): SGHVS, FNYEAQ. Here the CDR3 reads CASSLRSGTSDYNEQFF. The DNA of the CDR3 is TGTGCCAGCAGCTTACGGTCGGGCACTAGCGATTACAATGAGCAGTTCTTC.

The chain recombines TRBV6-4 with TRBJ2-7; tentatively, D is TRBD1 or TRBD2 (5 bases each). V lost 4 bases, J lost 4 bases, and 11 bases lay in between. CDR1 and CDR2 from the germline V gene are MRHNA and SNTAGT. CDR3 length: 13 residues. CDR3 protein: CASSVQGGYEQYF. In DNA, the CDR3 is TGTGCCAGCAGTGTCCAGGGCGGGTACGAGCAGTACTTC.

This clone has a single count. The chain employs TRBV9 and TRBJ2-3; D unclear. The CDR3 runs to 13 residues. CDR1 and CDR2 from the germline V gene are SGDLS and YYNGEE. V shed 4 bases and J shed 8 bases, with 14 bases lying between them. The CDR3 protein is CASSPVSRGTQYF. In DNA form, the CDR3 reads TGTGCCAGCAGCCCCGTAAGCCGAGGTACGCAGTATTTT.

The CDR3 is CASSLFGQGARQPQHF. The DNA for the CDR3 is TGTGCCAGCAGTTTATTCGGCCAGGGGGCTAGGCAGCCCCAGCATTTT. The chain combines TRBV28 with TRBJ1-5; TRBD1 matches at 8 bases. Germline V lookup: CDR1 MDHEN, CDR2 SYDVKM. With V trimmed by 1 base and J by 7 bases, 9 bases remained unmatched. The CDR3 sequence is 16 residues long.

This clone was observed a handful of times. CDR3 coding DNA: TGTGCCAGCAGCGCACAGGGATGGGGCAATCAGCCCCAGCATTTT. Translation gives CASSAQGWGNQPQHF. This chain uses TRBV7-9 with TRBJ1-5; possibly TRBD1 for D (6 bases). The CDR3 covers 15 residues. Germline V gene data show CDR1 as SEHNR and CDR2 as FQNEAQ (reference sequence). Trimming pared 5 bases from V and 2 bases from J, leaving 13 bases between.

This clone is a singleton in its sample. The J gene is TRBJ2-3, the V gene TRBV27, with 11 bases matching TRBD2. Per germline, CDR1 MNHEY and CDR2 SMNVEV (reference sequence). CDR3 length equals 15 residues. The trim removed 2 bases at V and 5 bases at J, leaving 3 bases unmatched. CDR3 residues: CASSLRLAGGDTQYF. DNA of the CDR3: TGTGCCAGCAGTTTAAGGCTAGCGGGAGGAGATACGCAGTATTTT.

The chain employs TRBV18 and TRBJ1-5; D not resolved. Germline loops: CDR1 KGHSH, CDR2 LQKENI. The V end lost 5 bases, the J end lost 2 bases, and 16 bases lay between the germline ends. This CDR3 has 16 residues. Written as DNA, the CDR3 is TGTGCCAGCTCAGAAAATAAGAAGACGGGCAATCAGCCCCAGCATTTT. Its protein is CASSENKKTGNQPQHF.

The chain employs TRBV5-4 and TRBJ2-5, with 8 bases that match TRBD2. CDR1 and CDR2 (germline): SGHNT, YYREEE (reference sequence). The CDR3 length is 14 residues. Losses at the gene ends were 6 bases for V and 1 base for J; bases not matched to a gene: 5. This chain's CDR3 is CASTLAGSQETQYF. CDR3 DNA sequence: TGTGCCAGCACCTTAGCGGGGTCCCAAGAGACCCAGTACTTC.

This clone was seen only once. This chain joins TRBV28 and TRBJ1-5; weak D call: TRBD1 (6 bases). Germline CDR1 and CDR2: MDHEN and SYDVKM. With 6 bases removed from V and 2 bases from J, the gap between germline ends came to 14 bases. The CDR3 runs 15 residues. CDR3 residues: CASSPSGAGNQPQHF. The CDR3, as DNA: TGTGCCAGCAGCCCCTCGGGGGCGGGCAATCAGCCCCAGCATTTT.

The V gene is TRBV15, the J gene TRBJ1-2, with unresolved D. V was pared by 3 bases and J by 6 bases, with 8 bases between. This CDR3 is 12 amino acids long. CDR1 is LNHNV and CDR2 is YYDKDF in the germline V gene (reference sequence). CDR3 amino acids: CATSSLRDGYTF. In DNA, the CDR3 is TGTGCCACCAGCAGTTTGAGGGATGGCTACACCTTC.

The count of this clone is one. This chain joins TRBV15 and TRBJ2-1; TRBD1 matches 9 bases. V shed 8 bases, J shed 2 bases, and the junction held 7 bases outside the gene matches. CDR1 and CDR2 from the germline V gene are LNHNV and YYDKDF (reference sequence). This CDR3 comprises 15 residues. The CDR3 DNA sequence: TGTGCCACCTCCCACAGGGGGCTTGCCTACAATGAGCAGTTCTTC. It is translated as CATSHRGLAYNEQFF.

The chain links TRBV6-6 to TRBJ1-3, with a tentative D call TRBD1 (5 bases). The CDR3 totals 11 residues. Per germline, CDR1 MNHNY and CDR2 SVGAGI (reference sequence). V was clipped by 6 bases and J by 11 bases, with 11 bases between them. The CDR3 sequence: CASRGPYSIYF. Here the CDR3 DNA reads TGTGCCAGCAGGGGGCCGTATTCCATATATTTT.

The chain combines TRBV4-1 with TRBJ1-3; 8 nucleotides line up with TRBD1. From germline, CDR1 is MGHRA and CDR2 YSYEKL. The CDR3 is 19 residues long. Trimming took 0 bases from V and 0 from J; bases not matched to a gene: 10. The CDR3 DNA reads TGCGCCAGCAGCCAAGATTCCCCGACAGGGGCGATCTCTGGAAACACCATATATTTT. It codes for CASSQDSPTGAISGNTIYF.

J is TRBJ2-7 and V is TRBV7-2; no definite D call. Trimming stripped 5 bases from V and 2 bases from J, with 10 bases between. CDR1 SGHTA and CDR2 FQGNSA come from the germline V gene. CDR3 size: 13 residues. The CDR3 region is CASSPYLTYEQYF. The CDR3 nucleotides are TGTGCCAGCAGCCCATATCTAACCTACGAGCAGTACTTC.

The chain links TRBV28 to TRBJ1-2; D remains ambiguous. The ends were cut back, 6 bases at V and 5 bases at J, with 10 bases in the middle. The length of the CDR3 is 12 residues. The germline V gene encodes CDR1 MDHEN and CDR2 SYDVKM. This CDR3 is CASRSGGYGYTF. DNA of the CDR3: TGTGCCAGCAGGTCGGGCGGATATGGCTACACCTTC.